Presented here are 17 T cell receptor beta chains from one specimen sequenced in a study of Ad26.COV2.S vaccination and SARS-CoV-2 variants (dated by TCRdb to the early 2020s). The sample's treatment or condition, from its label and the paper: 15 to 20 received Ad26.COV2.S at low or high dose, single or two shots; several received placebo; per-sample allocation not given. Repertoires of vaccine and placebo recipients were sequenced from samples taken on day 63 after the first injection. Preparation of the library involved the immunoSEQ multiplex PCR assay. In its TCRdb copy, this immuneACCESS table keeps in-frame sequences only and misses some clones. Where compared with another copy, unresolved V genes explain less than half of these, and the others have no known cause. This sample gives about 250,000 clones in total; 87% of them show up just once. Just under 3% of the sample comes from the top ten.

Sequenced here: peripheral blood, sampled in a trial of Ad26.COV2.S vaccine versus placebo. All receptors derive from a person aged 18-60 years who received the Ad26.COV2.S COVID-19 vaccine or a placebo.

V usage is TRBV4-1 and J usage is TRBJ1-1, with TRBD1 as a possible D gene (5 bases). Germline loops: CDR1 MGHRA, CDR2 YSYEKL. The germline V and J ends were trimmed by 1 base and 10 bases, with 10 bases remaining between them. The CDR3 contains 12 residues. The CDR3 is CASSQGDGGAFF. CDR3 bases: TGCGCCAGCAGCCAAGGGGATGGGGGAGCTTTCTTT.

The CDR3 here is CASSLNPAGNEQFF. For the CDR3, the DNA is TGTGCCAGCAGCTTAAACCCCGCGGGAAATGAGCAGTTCTTC. The chain has TRBV11-3 and TRBJ2-1, with D perhaps TRBD2 (6 bases). V was cut by 2 bases and J by 7 bases, with 12 bases left in between. There are 14 residues in the CDR3. The germline V gene has CDR1 SGHNT and CDR2 YENEEA.

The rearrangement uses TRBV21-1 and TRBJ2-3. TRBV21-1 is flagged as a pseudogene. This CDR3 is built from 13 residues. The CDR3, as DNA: TGTGCTAGCCGACCTACCCGCACAGATACGCAGTATTTT. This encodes CASRPTRTDTQYF.

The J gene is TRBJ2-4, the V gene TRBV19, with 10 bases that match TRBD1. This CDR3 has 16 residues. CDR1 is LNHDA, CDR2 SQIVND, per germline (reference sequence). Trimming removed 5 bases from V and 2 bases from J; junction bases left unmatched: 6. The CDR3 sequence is CASSLTGGASKNIQYF. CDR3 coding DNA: TGTGCCAGTAGTTTGACAGGGGGCGCTTCCAAAAACATTCAGTACTTC.

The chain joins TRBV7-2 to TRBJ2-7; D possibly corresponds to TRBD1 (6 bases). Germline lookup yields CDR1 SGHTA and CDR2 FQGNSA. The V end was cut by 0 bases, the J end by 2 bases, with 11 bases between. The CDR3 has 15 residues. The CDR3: CASSLAYSGAYEQYF. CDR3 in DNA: TGTGCCAGCAGCTTAGCGTATTCAGGGGCCTACGAGCAGTACTTC.

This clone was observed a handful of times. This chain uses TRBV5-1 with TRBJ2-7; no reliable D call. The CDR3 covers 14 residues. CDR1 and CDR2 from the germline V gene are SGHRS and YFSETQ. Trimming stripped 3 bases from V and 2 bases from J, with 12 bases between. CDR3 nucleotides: TGCGCCAGCAGCTCCGACAAACCCCCCTACGAGCAGTACTTC. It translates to CASSSDKPPYEQYF.

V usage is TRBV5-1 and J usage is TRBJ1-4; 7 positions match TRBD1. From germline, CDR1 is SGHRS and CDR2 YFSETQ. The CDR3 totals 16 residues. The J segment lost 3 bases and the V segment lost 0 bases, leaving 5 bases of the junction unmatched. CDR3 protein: CASSLGQGGANEKLFF. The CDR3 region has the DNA TGCGCCAGCAGCTTGGGACAGGGTGGAGCTAATGAAAAACTGTTTTTT.

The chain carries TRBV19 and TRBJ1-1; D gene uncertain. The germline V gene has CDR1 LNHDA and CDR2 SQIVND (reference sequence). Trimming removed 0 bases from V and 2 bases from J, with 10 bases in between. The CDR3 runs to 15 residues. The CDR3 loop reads CASSIDTRINTEAFF. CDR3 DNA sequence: TGTGCCAGTAGTATAGACACCAGGATCAACACTGAAGCTTTCTTT.

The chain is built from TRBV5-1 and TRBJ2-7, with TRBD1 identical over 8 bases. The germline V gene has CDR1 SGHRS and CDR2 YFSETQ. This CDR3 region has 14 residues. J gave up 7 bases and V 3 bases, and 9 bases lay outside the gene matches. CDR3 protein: CASSSVQGGGEQYF. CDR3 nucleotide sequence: TGCGCCAGCAGCTCGGTACAGGGGGGAGGTGAGCAGTACTTC.

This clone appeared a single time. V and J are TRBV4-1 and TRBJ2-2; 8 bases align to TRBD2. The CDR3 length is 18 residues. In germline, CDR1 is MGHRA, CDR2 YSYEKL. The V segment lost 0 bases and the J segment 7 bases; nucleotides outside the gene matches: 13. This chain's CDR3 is CASSQDTGFTGGIGELFF. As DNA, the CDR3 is TGCGCCAGCAGCCAAGACACAGGATTCACGGGAGGGATCGGGGAGCTGTTTTTT.

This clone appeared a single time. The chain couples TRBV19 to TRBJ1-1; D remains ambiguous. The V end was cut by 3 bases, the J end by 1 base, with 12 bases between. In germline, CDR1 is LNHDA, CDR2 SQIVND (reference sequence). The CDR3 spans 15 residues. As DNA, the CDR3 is TGTGCCAGTAGTATCCCCGGGAGACCGAACACTGAAGCTTTCTTT. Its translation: CASSIPGRPNTEAFF. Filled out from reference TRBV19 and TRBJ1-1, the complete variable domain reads DGGITQSPKYLFRKEGQNVTLSCEQNLNHDAMYWYRQDPGQGLRLIYYSQIVNDFQKGDIAEGYSVSREKKESFPLTVTSAQKNPTAFYLCASSIPGRPNTEAFFGQGTRLTVV.

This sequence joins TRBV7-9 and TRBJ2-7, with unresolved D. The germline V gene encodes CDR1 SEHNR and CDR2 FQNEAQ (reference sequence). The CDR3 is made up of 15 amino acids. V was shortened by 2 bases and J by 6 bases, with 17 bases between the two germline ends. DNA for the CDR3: TGTGCCAGCAGCTTACCCCGGCGGCTCAGAGGCGAGCAGTACGTC. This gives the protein CASSLPRRLRGEQYV.

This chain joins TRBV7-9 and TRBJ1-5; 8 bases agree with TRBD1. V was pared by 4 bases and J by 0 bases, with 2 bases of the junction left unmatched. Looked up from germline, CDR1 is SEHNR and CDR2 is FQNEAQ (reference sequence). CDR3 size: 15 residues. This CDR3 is CASSSTGDSNQPQHF. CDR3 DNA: TGTGCCAGCAGCTCGACAGGGGATAGCAATCAGCCCCAGCATTTT.

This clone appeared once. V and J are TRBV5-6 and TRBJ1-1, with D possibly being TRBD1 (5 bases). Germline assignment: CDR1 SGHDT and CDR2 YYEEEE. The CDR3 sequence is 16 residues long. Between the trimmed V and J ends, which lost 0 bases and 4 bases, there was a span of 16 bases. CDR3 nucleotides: TGTGCCAGCAGCTTGGTAGGGGCAGGGAGGGGCACTGAAGCTTTCTTT. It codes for CASSLVGAGRGTEAFF.

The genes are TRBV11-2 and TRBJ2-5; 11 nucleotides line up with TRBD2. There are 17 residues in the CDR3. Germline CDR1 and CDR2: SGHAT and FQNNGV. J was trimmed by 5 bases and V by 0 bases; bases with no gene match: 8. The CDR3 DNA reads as TGTGCCAGCAGCTTAGAAGGGGTTAGCGGGGGGGCCGAGACCCAGTACTTC. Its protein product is CASSLEGVSGGAETQYF.

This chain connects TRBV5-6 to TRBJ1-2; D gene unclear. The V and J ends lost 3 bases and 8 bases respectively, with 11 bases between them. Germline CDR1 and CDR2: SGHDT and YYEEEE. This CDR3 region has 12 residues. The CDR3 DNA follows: TGTGCCAGCAGCTCGGATGGCCTCGGCTACACCTTC. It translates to CASSSDGLGYTF.

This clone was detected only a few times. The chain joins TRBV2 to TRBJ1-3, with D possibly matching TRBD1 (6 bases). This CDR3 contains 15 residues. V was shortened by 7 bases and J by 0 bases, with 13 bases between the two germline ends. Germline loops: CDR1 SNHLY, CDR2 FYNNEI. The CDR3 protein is CASTEGVRSGNTIYF. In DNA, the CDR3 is TGTGCCAGCACCGAGGGGGTTCGCTCTGGAAACACCATATATTTT.